The T cell receptor (beta chain) under discussion was sequenced for a study of blood T cell repertoires in COVID-19. Here immunoSEQ multiplex PCR was the method, and the copy in TCRdb shows in-frame clones only, minus some. The sample shows over 200,000 clones, 70% to 90% of them seen only once. This CDR3 is built from 14 residues. J was trimmed by 7 bases and V by 2 bases; bases with no gene match: 5. CDR1 is LNHDA and CDR2 is SQIVND in the germline V gene (reference sequence). Sequenced material: peripheral blood. J is TRBJ1-1 and V is TRBV19, with 9 bases aligning to TRBD1. The sequence was obtained from a man aged 50 or older with COVID-19, enrolled during active disease. The CDR3 is CASSIRGDRVEAFF. As DNA, the CDR3 is TGTGCCAGTAGTATACGTGGGGACAGGGTTGAAGCTTTCTTT. Together with reference TRBV19 and TRBJ1-1, the CDR3 gives the full variable domain: DGGITQSPKYLFRKEGQNVTLSCEQNLNHDAMYWYRQDPGQGLRLIYYSQIVNDFQKGDIAEGYSVSREKKESFPLTVTSAQKNPTAFYLCASSIRGDRVEAFFGQGTRLTVV.